This record concerns one T cell receptor (beta chain) sequence. Its matching antigen is unknown. Here immunoSEQ multiplex PCR was the method, and the copy in TCRdb shows in-frame clones only, minus some. Here the sample spans about 19,000 clones, roughly four fifths being singletons. The sample belongs to a study of T cells in localized non-small cell lung cancer. Findings of the study overall: Uninvolved neighboring lung showed the greatest T cell clonality, exceeding tumor. The appearance of a median around 57 of the top 100 tumor clones was seen in adjacent lung. Density of T cells in blood, when higher, went with longer overall survival.

V was shortened by 0 bases and J by 7 bases, with 9 bases between the two germline ends. The CDR3 is 13 residues long. CDR1 and CDR2 from the germline V gene are SGHAT and FQNNGV. The chain uses TRBV11-2 and TRBJ1-1; D remains ambiguous. The sequence derives from a man aged 40 to 69 with stage I lung adenocarcinoma. The sequences come from peripheral blood, collected before any cancer treatment. The CDR3 protein is CASSLETLIEAFF. The CDR3 region has the DNA TGTGCCAGCAGCTTAGAGACATTGATTGAAGCTTTCTTT. The full variable domain, its missing parts supplied by reference TRBV11-2 and TRBJ1-1, is EAGVAQSPRYKIIEKRQSVAFWCNPISGHATLYWYQQILGQGPKLLIQFQNNGVVDDSQLPKDRFSAERLKGVDSTLKIQPAKLEDSAVYLCASSLETLIEAFFGQGTRLTVV.